The 30 T cell receptor beta chains listed next were all sequenced from one sample in a study of blood T cell repertoires in COVID-19. Assay used: immunoSEQ multiplex PCR; TCRdb lists only in-frame clones, some missing. The table includes around 500,000 clones, approximately 91% detected once. Sequencing used PBMCs or T cells enriched from blood (not recorded which). Receptors were obtained from a woman aged 55-70 years who had recovered from COVID-19.

Only a few counts were recorded for this clone. The chain is built from TRBV2 and TRBJ2-7; D is perhaps TRBD1 (5 bases). The V gene lost 6 bases and the J gene lost 4 bases, with 19 bases spanning the gap. There are 15 residues in the CDR3. CDR1 SNHLY and CDR2 FYNNEI come from the germline V gene. The CDR3 DNA is TGTGCCAGCAGGTTCGAGACAGTTGTTAGATACGAGCAGTACGTC. Protein sequence: CASRFETVVRYEQYV.

The table lists this clone with a count of one. The gene calls are TRBV9 and TRBJ2-1; possibly TRBD1 for D (6 bases). The CDR3 has 16 amino acids. The ends were cut back, 4 bases at V and 7 bases at J, with 21 bases in the middle. Looked up from germline, CDR1 is SGDLS and CDR2 is YYNGEE. This CDR3 reads CASSPTIRTDINEQFF. The CDR3 nucleotides read TGTGCCAGCAGCCCTACAATAAGGACAGATATTAATGAGCAGTTCTTC. Together with reference TRBV9 and TRBJ2-1, the CDR3 gives the full variable domain: DSGVTQTPKHLITATGQRVTLRCSPRSGDLSVYWYQQSLDQGLQFLIQYYNGEERAKGNILERFSAQQFPDLHSELNLSSLELGDSALYFCASSPTIRTDINEQFFGPGTRLTVL.

The genes are TRBV5-1 and TRBJ1-2; 7 bases line up with TRBD1. V lost 4 bases and J lost 8; bases outside the gene matches: 5. Looked up from germline, CDR1 is SGHRS and CDR2 is YFSETQ. CDR3 size: 12 residues. The CDR3 sequence is CASSVTGDGYTF. CDR3 DNA sequence: TGCGCCAGCAGCGTTACAGGGGACGGCTACACCTTC.

The chain uses TRBV4-1 and TRBJ2-5; the match to TRBD2 covers 7 bases. Germline V gene data show CDR1 as MGHRA and CDR2 as YSYEKL. The CDR3 spans 16 residues. Losses at the gene ends were 0 bases for V and 1 base for J; bases not matched to a gene: 5. The CDR3 protein is CASSQEGSGAQETQYF. The CDR3 DNA reads TGCGCCAGCAGCCAAGAAGGAAGCGGGGCCCAAGAGACCCAGTACTTC.

The genes are TRBV21-1 and TRBJ2-7; the table calls TRBD1, which could not be checked here. TRBV21-1 is flagged as a pseudogene. This CDR3 contains 12 residues. For the CDR3, the DNA is TGTGCCAGCAGCAAGGGGACAGCCGAGCAGTACGTC. Translating gives CASSKGTAEQYV.

The V gene is TRBV2, the J gene TRBJ1-5; D remains unclear. V lost 8 bases to trimming and J lost 2 bases, with 16 bases between them. This CDR3 has 15 residues. Germline CDR1 reads SNHLY; CDR2 reads FYNNEI. The CDR3 sequence: CASGRRVVGNQPQHF. CDR3 in DNA: TGTGCCAGCGGGAGAAGGGTCGTGGGCAATCAGCCCCAGCATTTT.

CDR3 nucleotides: TGTGCCAGCAGCCAGGACAGTTACACTGAAGCTTTCTTT. This codes for CASSQDSYTEAFF. The chain employs TRBV6-6 and TRBJ1-1, with D possibly TRBD1 on 6 matching bases. Germline V gene sequence: CDR1 MNHNY, CDR2 SVGAGI (reference sequence). This CDR3 is 13 amino acids long. V was shortened by 6 bases and J by 3 bases, with 11 bases between the two germline ends.

V is TRBV18 and J is TRBJ1-2; D gene uncertain. V was shortened by 3 bases and J by 8 bases, with 7 bases between the two germline ends. The germline CDR1 and CDR2 sequences are KGHSH and LQKENI. The CDR3 loop spans 11 amino acids. CDR3 DNA: TGTGCCAGCTCACCTAAGGAGGGCTACACCTTC. This translates into CASSPKEGYTF.

The rearrangement joins TRBV15 to TRBJ1-1, with no clear D. Trimming pared 2 bases from V and 7 bases from J, leaving 8 bases between. The CDR3 sequence is 12 residues long. CDR1 is LNHNV, CDR2 YYDKDF, per germline (reference sequence). The CDR3 protein is CATSRRTGEAFF. The DNA of the CDR3 is TGTGCCACCAGCAGACGCACCGGTGAAGCTTTCTTT.

This clone was counted only a few times. This sequence joins TRBV2 and TRBJ1-2; tentatively, D is TRBD1 (5 bases). The V gene's germline CDR1 is SNHLY and CDR2 FYNNEI. V was shortened by 2 bases and J by 3 bases, with 13 bases between the two germline ends. CDR3 length: 15 residues. The DNA for the CDR3 is TGTGCCAGCAGTGAATTTAGACAGTCTTACTATGGCTACACCTTC. This translates into CASSEFRQSYYGYTF.

The table lists this clone with a count of one. The V and J genes are TRBV7-2 and TRBJ2-4, with D maybe TRBD1 (6 bases). Per the germline V gene, CDR1 is SGHTA and CDR2 is FQGNSA. Trimming cost V 5 bases and J 5 bases, with 28 bases left between them. The CDR3 consists of 19 residues. The DNA of the CDR3 is TGTGCCAGCAGCGTACTAAATAGGGCTGGCCGTGGGGGCCAAAACATTCAGTACTTC. This codes for CASSVLNRAGRGGQNIQYF.

J is TRBJ2-1 and V is TRBV11-2, with D perhaps matching TRBD2 (7 bases). In germline, CDR1 is SGHAT, CDR2 FQNNGV. Trimming pared 4 bases from V and 4 bases from J, leaving 20 bases between. The CDR3 totals 17 residues. The CDR3 DNA reads TGTGCCAGCAGCTCCCCTTGGGGGGGCGGGGGTTACAATGAGCAGTTCTTC. Translation gives CASSSPWGGGGYNEQFF.

The J gene is TRBJ2-1, the V gene TRBV28; 11 bases line up with TRBD2. The V segment lost 6 bases and the J segment 10 bases; nucleotides outside the gene matches: 8. Per the germline V gene, CDR1 is MDHEN and CDR2 is SYDVKM. The length of the CDR3 is 14 residues. The CDR3 here is CASSLPSGGREQFF. DNA for the CDR3: TGTGCCAGCAGCCTGCCTAGCGGGGGGCGGGAGCAGTTCTTC.

The chain couples TRBV6-5 to TRBJ2-3; D possibly corresponds to TRBD2 (5 bases). The CDR3 covers 15 residues. The germline V and J ends were trimmed by 4 bases and 0 bases, with 11 bases remaining between them. Germline V gene data show CDR1 as MNHEY and CDR2 as SVGAGI. CDR3 DNA sequence: TGTGCCAGCAGTTGGGTAGCGTCCAGCACAGATACGCAGTATTTT. Residues: CASSWVASSTDTQYF.

The chain joins TRBV10-3 to TRBJ1-5; 8 nucleotides align to TRBD1. CDR1 and CDR2 (germline): ENHRY, SYGVKD. J gave up 4 bases and V 3 bases, and 11 bases lay outside the gene matches. This CDR3 is built from 17 residues. CDR3 nucleotides: TGTGCCATCAGTGATCGGGTGGGACAGGACCTTAATCAGCCCCAGCATTTT. Translating it yields CAISDRVGQDLNQPQHF.

V usage is TRBV6-1 and J usage is TRBJ2-5; D remains unclear. V lost 3 bases and J 2 bases, leaving 7 bases between the germline ends. In germline, CDR1 is MNHNS, CDR2 SASEGT. The CDR3 runs to 13 residues. In DNA form, the CDR3 reads TGTGCCAGCAGTGAGTTGTTACAAGAGACCCAGTACTTC. It yields the protein CASSELLQETQYF.

This sequence joins TRBV5-6 and TRBJ1-1; D not resolved. V was clipped by 6 bases and J by 5 bases, with 14 bases between them. The germline gives CDR1 SGHDT, CDR2 YYEEEE. The CDR3 contains 13 residues. This chain's CDR3 is CASTTRGRTEAFF. The CDR3 nucleotides are TGTGCCAGCACCACGCGGGGTCGAACTGAAGCTTTCTTT.

The V and J genes are TRBV4-1 and TRBJ2-6; 9 nucleotides agree with TRBD1. With 4 bases clipped from V and 0 bases from J, the junction kept 7 bases outside the gene matches. Germline V gene lookup returns CDR1 MGHRA and CDR2 YSYEKL. The CDR3 consists of 18 residues. CDR3 sequence reads: CASSLATGGTSGANVLTF. Here the CDR3 DNA reads TGCGCCAGCAGCCTGGCGACAGGGGGGACCTCTGGGGCCAACGTCCTGACTTTC.

This sequence joins TRBV6-5 and TRBJ1-5; a weak D match, TRBD1 (6 bases). This CDR3 has 15 amino acids. Trimming left V 2 bases short and J 2 bases short, with 10 bases between. Germline-derived CDR1 and CDR2 are MNHEY and SVGAGI. The CDR3, as DNA: TGTGCCAGCAGTTACGCCAGGGGCGGCAATCAGCCCCAGCATTTT. This codes for CASSYARGGNQPQHF.

The chain couples TRBV10-3 to TRBJ2-2; the match to TRBD1 covers 7 bases. Germline values: CDR1 ENHRY, CDR2 SYGVKD. V gave up 4 bases and J gave up 5 bases; unmatched junction bases: 4. The CDR3 is made up of 14 amino acids. DNA of the CDR3: TGTGCCATCAGTGGACAGGGTGGGACCGGGGAGCTGTTTTTT. It encodes CAISGQGGTGELFF.

The rearrangement uses TRBV27 and TRBJ2-7; no reliable D call. The CDR3 extends over 14 amino acids. The germline V gene has CDR1 MNHEY and CDR2 SMNVEV (reference sequence). V was shortened by 3 bases and J by 0 bases, with 9 bases between the two germline ends. The CDR3: CASSFEVNSYEQYF. Written as DNA, the CDR3 is TGTGCCAGCAGTTTCGAGGTAAACTCCTACGAGCAGTACTTC.

The chain joins TRBV4-1 to TRBJ2-1; TRBD2 might be the D (5 bases). The CDR3 is 12 residues long. The ends were cut back, 4 bases at V and 7 bases at J, with 8 bases in the middle. Germline CDR1 reads MGHRA; CDR2 reads YSYEKL. Here the CDR3 reads CASSPGWNEQFF. CDR3 DNA sequence: TGCGCCAGCAGCCCGGGATGGAATGAGCAGTTCTTC.

This clone was detected once. This chain connects TRBV11-3 to TRBJ2-6; TRBD1 is a possible D gene (6 bases). V lost 4 bases to trimming and J lost 4 bases, with 11 bases between them. The CDR3 contains 15 residues. CDR1 is SGHNT and CDR2 is YENEEA in the germline V gene. The DNA for the CDR3 is TGTGCCAGCAGCTATGGACAGTCGGGGGCCAACGTCCTGACTTTC. It encodes CASSYGQSGANVLTF. The whole variable domain, filled in from reference TRBV11-3 and TRBJ2-6, reads EAGVVQSPRYKIIEKKQPVAFWCNPISGHNTLYWYLQNLGQGPELLIRYENEEAVDDSQLPKDRFSAERLKGVDSTLKIQPAELGDSAVYLCASSYGQSGANVLTFGAGSRLTVL.

This chain connects TRBV21-1 to TRBJ2-2; the tabulated D call, TRBD2, remains unverified against the DNA. TRBV21-1 is tagged as a pseudogene. The CDR3 is 14 amino acids. The CDR3 bases are TGTGCCAGCAGCAAAATCGGGGGCACCGGGGAGCTGTTTTTT. This encodes CASSKIGGTGELFF.

The chain carries TRBV30 and TRBJ1-1; unclear D gene. There are 14 residues in the CDR3. The V gene's germline CDR1 is GTSNPN and CDR2 SVGIG (reference sequence). V was cut by 4 bases and J by 6 bases, with 18 bases left in between. Written as DNA, the CDR3 is TGTGCCTGGAATCAGCATCTCGGGGTTCCTGAAGCTTTCTTT. This codes for CAWNQHLGVPEAFF.

This clone has a handful of counts. This sequence joins TRBV30 and TRBJ2-3; D gene ambiguous. V shed 2 bases and J shed 5 bases, with 5 bases lying between them. The CDR3 is made up of 11 amino acids. Per the germline V gene, CDR1 is GTSNPN and CDR2 is SVGIG (reference sequence). CDR3 nucleotides: TGTGCCTGGAGTTCAGTAGATACGCAGTATTTT. This sequence encodes CAWSSVDTQYF. Using reference TRBV30 and TRBJ2-3 for the parts outside the CDR3, the full variable domain is SQTIHQWPATLVQPVGSPLSLECTVEGTSNPNLYWYRQAAGRGLQLLFYSVGIGQISSEVPQNLSASRPQDRQFILSSKKLLLSDSGFYLCAWSSVDTQYFGPGTRLTVL.

The J gene is TRBJ2-7, the V gene TRBV29-1; TRBD2 aligns across 7 bases. Trimming removed 4 bases from V and 5 bases from J; junction bases left unmatched: 11. The germline gives CDR1 SQVTM, CDR2 ANQGSEA. The CDR3 is made up of 14 amino acids. CDR3 nucleotides: TGCAGCGTTGGGGGGGGGAGTAGGACGGACGAGCAGTACGTC. This encodes CSVGGGSRTDEQYV.

The chain joins TRBV19 to TRBJ2-7; TRBD1 agrees at 9 bases. The V gene's germline CDR1 is LNHDA and CDR2 SQIVND (reference sequence). V dropped 11 bases and J dropped 3; count of bases not matched to a gene: 14. The CDR3 contains 15 residues. The CDR3: CAPRVQDRGGYEQYF. Written as DNA, the CDR3 is TGTGCCCCCCGGGTTCAGGACAGGGGAGGCTACGAGCAGTACTTC.

The chain carries TRBV24-1 and TRBJ2-3, with D possibly being TRBD1 (6 bases). Trimming removed 1 base from V and 4 bases from J, with 8 bases in between. Germline CDR1 KGHDR, CDR2 SFDVKD. CDR3 length equals 14 residues. This chain's CDR3 is CATSDLQGPDTQYF. For the CDR3, the DNA is TGTGCCACCAGTGATTTACAGGGTCCAGATACGCAGTATTTT.

This chain connects TRBV11-3 to TRBJ2-1; 8 positions agree with TRBD2. V was clipped by 5 bases and J by 4 bases; unmatched bases: 13. The CDR3 spans 17 residues. Germline values: CDR1 SGHNT, CDR2 YENEEA. The CDR3 here is CASSAPQSGGGYNEQFF. The CDR3 bases are TGTGCCAGCAGCGCCCCGCAGAGCGGGGGAGGGTACAATGAGCAGTTCTTC.